This is a list of T cell receptor beta chains from one sample in a study of blood T cell repertoires in COVID-19. Assay used: immunoSEQ multiplex PCR; TCRdb lists only in-frame clones, some missing. This sample has some 170,000 clones, with approximately 75% found just once. What was sequenced was peripheral blood. The receptors were sampled from a human donor in a cohort sampled during active COVID-19. Each CDR3 is given with its conserved first and last residue. D genes are given only for firm matches. Clone size is stated in some rows and not others, as once, few, many or a class when expanded.

CDR3aa: CASSQQGRGGELFF; CDR3nt: TGTGCCAGTAGTCAACAGGGAAGAGGCGGGGAGCTGTTTTTT; abundance: few; j_gene: TRBJ2-2; d_gene: .; v_gene: TRBV19
CDR3aa: CSVGGTGVHEGEQFF; CDR3nt: TGCAGCGTTGGAGGGACAGGGGTACACGAGGGTGAGCAGTTCTTC; abundance: .; j_gene: TRBJ2-1; d_gene: TRBD1; v_gene: TRBV29-1
CDR3aa: CASSYLQGWGAFF; CDR3nt: TGTGCCAGCAGTTATTTACAGGGGTGGGGAGCTTTCTTT; abundance: .; j_gene: TRBJ1-1; d_gene: TRBD1; v_gene: TRBV6-5
CDR3aa: CASSLRLPGQQVSYNEQFF; CDR3nt: TGTGCCAGCAGTCTACGCTTACCGGGACAACAGGTCTCCTACAATGAGCAGTTCTTC; abundance: few; j_gene: TRBJ2-1; d_gene: .; v_gene: TRBV27
CDR3aa: CASRQGAKGYTF; CDR3nt: TGTGCCAGTCGACAGGGGGCGAAGGGCTACACCTTC; abundance: few; j_gene: TRBJ1-2; d_gene: TRBD1; v_gene: TRBV19
CDR3aa: CASSLILAGTDTQYF; CDR3nt: TGTGCCAGCAGTTTGATACTAGCGGGCACAGATACGCAGTATTTT; abundance: .; j_gene: TRBJ2-3; d_gene: TRBD2; v_gene: TRBV28
CDR3aa: CASSPYQRTGELFF; CDR3nt: TGTGCCAGCAGCCCCTACCAGCGGACCGGGGAGCTGTTTTTT; abundance: .; j_gene: TRBJ2-2; d_gene: .; v_gene: TRBV14
CDR3aa: CASSLDSGFGGYEQYF; CDR3nt: TGTGCCAGCAGCTTGGATAGCGGCTTCGGGGGTTACGAGCAGTACTTC; abundance: few; j_gene: TRBJ2-7; d_gene: .; v_gene: TRBV5-8
CDR3aa: CASSYLGGQGYGYTF; CDR3nt: TGTGCCAGCAGTTACCTCGGGGGACAGGGGTATGGCTACACCTTC; abundance: .; j_gene: TRBJ1-2; d_gene: TRBD1; v_gene: TRBV6-5
CDR3aa: CASSVNSYNEQFF; CDR3nt: TGTGCCAGCAGTGTCAACAGCTACAATGAGCAGTTCTTC; abundance: .; j_gene: TRBJ2-1; d_gene: .; v_gene: TRBV2
CDR3aa: CASKGQGIYEQYF; CDR3nt: TGTGCCAGCAAGGGACAGGGGATCTACGAGCAGTACTTC; abundance: few; j_gene: TRBJ2-7; d_gene: TRBD1; v_gene: TRBV2
CDR3aa: CASSLDLSGQPQHF; CDR3nt: TGTGCCAGCAGTCTGGACCTCTCAGGGCAGCCCCAGCATTTT; abundance: once; j_gene: TRBJ1-5; d_gene: .; v_gene: TRBV6-5
CDR3aa: CASSEVASGREEQYF; CDR3nt: TGTGCCAGCAGCGAGGTGGCTAGCGGGCGGGAGGAGCAGTACTTC; abundance: .; j_gene: TRBJ2-7; d_gene: TRBD2; v_gene: TRBV6-5
CDR3aa: CASSPQGALRYGYTF; CDR3nt: TGTGCCAGCAGTCCCCAGGGGGCGCTCAGATATGGCTACACCTTC; abundance: .; j_gene: TRBJ1-2; d_gene: TRBD1; v_gene: TRBV28
CDR3aa: CASSLSGTAEYGYTF; CDR3nt: TGCGCCAGCAGCCTGTCCGGGACAGCGGAGTATGGCTACACCTTC; abundance: .; j_gene: TRBJ1-2; d_gene: TRBD1; v_gene: TRBV5-1
CDR3aa: CAWNPRTGVSTDTQYF; CDR3nt: TGTGCCTGGAACCCCAGGACAGGGGTTAGCACAGATACGCAGTATTTT; abundance: few; j_gene: TRBJ2-3; d_gene: TRBD1; v_gene: TRBV30
CDR3aa: CASSRGSYEQYF; CDR3nt: TGTGCCAGCAGCCGAGGGTCCTACGAGCAGTACTTC; abundance: .; j_gene: TRBJ2-7; d_gene: .; v_gene: TRBV7-2
CDR3aa: CASSRAGGPYNEQFF; CDR3nt: TGTGCCAGCAGTAGAGCGGGGGGGCCGTACAATGAGCAGTTCTTC; abundance: .; j_gene: TRBJ2-1; d_gene: TRBD2; v_gene: TRBV6-5
CDR3aa: CASSAGLTAQYF; CDR3nt: TGTGCCAGCAGCGCGGGCCTCACAGCGCAGTATTTT; abundance: .; j_gene: TRBJ2-3; d_gene: .; v_gene: TRBV11-2
CDR3aa: CASSPGTADRNYGYTF; CDR3nt: TGTGCCAGCAGCCCCGGGACAGCAGATCGGAACTATGGCTACACCTTC; abundance: .; j_gene: TRBJ1-2; d_gene: TRBD1; v_gene: TRBV7-8
CDR3aa: CASRPYYNEQFF; CDR3nt: TGTGCCAGCAGACCCTACTACAATGAGCAGTTCTTC; abundance: .; j_gene: TRBJ2-1; d_gene: .; v_gene: TRBV11-2
CDR3aa: CASSQGQGGNEQYF; CDR3nt: TGTGCCAGTAGCCAGGGACAGGGGGGCAACGAGCAGTACTTC; abundance: .; j_gene: TRBJ2-7; d_gene: TRBD1; v_gene: TRBV19
CDR3aa: CASSSLVTGANTDTQYF; CDR3nt: TGTGCCAGCAGTTCCCTTGTTACAGGGGCGAACACAGATACGCAGTATTTT; abundance: .; j_gene: TRBJ2-3; d_gene: TRBD1; v_gene: TRBV27
CDR3aa: CASSLSGSAYEQYF; CDR3nt: TGTGCCAGCAGCTTAAGCGGGAGCGCTTACGAGCAGTACTTC; abundance: once; j_gene: TRBJ2-7; d_gene: TRBD2; v_gene: TRBV7-3
CDR3aa: CASSIWASGRVEQFF; CDR3nt: TGTGCCAGTAGTATCTGGGCTAGCGGGAGAGTAGAGCAGTTCTTC; abundance: once; j_gene: TRBJ2-1; d_gene: TRBD2; v_gene: TRBV19
CDR3aa: CASSLSGVGGGYTF; CDR3nt: TGTGCCAGCAGCTTAAGCGGAGTAGGCGGCGGCTACACCTTC; abundance: once; j_gene: TRBJ1-2; d_gene: .; v_gene: TRBV7-2
CDR3aa: CATSRGRDSNQPQHF; CDR3nt: TGTGCCACCAGCAGAGGCAGGGATAGCAATCAGCCCCAGCATTTT; abundance: .; j_gene: TRBJ1-5; d_gene: .; v_gene: TRBV15